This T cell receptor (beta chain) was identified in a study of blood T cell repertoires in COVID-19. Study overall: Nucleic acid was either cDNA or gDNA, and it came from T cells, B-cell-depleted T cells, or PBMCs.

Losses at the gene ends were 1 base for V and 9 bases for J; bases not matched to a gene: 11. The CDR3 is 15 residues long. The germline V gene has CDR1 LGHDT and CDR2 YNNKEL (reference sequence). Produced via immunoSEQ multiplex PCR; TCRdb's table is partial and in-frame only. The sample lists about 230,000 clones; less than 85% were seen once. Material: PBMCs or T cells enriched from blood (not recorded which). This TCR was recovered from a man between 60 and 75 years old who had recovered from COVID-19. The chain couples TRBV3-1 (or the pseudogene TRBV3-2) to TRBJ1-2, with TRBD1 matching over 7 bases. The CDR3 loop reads CASSQAGQRPYRYTF. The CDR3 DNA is TGTGCCAGCAGCCAAGCGGGACAGCGCCCTTATCGCTACACCTTC.